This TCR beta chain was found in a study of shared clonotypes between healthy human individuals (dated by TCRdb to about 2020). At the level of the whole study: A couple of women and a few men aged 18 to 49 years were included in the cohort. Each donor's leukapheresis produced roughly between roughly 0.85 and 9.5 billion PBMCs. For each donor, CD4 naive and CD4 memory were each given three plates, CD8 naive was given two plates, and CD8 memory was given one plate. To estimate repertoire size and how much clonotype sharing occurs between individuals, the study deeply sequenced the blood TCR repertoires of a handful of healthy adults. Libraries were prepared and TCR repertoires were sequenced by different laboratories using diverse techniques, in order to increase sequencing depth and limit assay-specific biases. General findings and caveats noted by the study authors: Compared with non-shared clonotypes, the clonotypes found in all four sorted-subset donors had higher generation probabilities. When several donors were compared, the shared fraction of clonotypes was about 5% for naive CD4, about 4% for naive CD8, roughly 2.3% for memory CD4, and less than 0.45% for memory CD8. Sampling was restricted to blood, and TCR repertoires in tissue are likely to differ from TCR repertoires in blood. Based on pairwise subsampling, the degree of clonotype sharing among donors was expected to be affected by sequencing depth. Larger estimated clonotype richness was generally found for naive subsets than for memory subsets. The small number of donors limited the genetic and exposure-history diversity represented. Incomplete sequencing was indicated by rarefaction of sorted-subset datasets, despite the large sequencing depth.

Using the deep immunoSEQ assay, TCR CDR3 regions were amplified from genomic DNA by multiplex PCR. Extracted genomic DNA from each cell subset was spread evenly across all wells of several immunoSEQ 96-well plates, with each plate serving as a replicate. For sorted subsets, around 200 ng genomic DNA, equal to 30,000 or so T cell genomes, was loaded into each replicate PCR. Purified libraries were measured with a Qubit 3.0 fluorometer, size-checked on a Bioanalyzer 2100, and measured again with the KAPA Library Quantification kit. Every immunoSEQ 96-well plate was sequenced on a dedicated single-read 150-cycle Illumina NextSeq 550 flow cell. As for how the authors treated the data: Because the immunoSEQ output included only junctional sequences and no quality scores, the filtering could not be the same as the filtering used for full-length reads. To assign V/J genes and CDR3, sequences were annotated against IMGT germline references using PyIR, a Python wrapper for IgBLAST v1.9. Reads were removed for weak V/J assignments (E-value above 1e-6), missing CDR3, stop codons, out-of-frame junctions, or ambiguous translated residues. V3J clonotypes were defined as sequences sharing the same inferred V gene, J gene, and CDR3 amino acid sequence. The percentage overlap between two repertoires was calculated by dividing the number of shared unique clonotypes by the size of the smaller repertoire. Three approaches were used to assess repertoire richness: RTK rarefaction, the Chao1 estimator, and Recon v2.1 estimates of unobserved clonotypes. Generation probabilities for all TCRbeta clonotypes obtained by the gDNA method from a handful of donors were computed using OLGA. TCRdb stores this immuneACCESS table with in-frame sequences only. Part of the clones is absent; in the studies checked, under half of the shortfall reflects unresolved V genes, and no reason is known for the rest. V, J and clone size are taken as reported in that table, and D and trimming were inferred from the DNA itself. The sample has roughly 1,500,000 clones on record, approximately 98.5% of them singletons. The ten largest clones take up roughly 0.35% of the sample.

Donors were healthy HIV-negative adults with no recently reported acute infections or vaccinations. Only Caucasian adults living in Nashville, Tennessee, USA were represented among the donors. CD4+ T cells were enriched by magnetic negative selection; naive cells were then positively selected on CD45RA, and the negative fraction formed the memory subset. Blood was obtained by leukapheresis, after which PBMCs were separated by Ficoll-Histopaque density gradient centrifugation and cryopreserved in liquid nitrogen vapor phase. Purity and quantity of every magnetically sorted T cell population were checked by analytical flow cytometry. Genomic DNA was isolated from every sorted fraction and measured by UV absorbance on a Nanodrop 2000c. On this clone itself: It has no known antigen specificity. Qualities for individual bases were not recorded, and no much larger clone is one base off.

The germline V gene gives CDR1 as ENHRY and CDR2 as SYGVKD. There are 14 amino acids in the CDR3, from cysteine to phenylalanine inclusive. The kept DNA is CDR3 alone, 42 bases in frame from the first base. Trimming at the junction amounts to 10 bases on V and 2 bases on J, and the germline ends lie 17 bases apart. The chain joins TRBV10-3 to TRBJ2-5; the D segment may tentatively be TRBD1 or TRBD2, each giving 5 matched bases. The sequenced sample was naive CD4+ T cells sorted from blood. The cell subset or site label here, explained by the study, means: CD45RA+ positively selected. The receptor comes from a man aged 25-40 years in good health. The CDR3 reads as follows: CATGASIPQETQYF. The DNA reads TGTGCCACCGGGGCCTCTATCCCACAAGAGACCCAGTACTTC.